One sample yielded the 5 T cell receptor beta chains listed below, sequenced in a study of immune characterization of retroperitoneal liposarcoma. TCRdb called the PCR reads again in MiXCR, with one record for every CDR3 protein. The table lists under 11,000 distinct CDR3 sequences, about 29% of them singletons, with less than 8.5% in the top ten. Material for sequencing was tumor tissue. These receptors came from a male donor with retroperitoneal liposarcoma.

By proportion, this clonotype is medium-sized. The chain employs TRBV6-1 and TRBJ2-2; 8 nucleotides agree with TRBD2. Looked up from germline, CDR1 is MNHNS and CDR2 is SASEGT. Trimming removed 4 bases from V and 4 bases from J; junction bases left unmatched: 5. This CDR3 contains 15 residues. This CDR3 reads CASSARGGGTGELFF. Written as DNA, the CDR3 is TGTGCCAGCAGTGCCCGGGGGGGCGGCACCGGGGAGCTGTTTTTT.

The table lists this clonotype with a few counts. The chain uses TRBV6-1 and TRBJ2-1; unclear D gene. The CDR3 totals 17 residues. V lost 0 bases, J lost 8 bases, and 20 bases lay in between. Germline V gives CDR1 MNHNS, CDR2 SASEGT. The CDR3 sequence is CASSEAGSRDLGDEQFF. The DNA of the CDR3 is TGTGCCAGCAGTGAAGCCGGTAGCAGAGACCTGGGCGATGAGCAGTTCTTC.

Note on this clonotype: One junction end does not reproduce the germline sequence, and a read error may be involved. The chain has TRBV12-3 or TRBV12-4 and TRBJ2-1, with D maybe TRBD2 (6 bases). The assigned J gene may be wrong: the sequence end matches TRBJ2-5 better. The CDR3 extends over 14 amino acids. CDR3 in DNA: TGTGCCAACAGTTTATCGAGCCGCGGGGCAACCCAGTACTTC. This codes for CANSLSSRGATQYF.

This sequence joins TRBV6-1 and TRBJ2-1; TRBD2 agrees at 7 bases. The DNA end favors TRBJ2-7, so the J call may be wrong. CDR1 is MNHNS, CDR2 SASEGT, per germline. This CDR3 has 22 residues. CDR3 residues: CASSPGNTGTIRGRGLYNEQYF. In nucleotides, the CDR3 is TGTGCCAGCAGCCCAGGCAATACTGGGACTATTAGGGGAAGGGGTCTCTACAATGAGCAGTACTTC.

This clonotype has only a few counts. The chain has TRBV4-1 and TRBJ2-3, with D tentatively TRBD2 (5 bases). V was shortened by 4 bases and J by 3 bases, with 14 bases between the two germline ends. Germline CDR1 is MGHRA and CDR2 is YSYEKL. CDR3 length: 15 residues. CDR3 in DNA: TGCGCCAGCAGCCCTCTCGGGATGTCTACAGATACGCAGTATTTT. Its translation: CASSPLGMSTDTQYF.